The 13 T cell receptor beta chains below come from one sample, sequenced in a study of cytomegalovirus exposure and HLA in healthy donors. The data were produced by immunoSEQ multiplex PCR, yet TCRdb's version contains in-frame clones alone and is incomplete. The sample holds roughly 200,000 clones; about 89% are singletons and the top ten take 7.2%. The sample comprised PBMCs. These receptor sequences come from a man aged 25-45 years in good health and CMV-seropositive.

The gene calls are TRBV9 and TRBJ2-3, with D unclear. Between the trimmed V and J ends, which lost 0 bases and 0 bases, there was a span of 8 bases. This CDR3 has 15 amino acids. Per germline, CDR1 SGDLS and CDR2 YYNGEE. The DNA of the CDR3 is TGTGCCAGCAGCGTAGTGGGGTGGAGCACAGATACGCAGTATTTT. Amino acid sequence: CASSVVGWSTDTQYF.

The gene calls are TRBV4-1 and TRBJ1-5, with D possibly being TRBD1 (5 bases). The CDR3 is 16 residues long. Germline V gene sequence: CDR1 MGHRA, CDR2 YSYEKL. Deletions cut 0 bases from V and 7 bases from J, with 16 bases between. CDR3 DNA sequence: TGCGCCAGCAGCCAAGAGGTTAGGCAGGGAATCCAGCCCCAGCATTTT. It codes for CASSQEVRQGIQPQHF.

J is TRBJ1-1 and V is TRBV30, with TRBD1 matching over 7 bases. V was pared by 8 bases and J by 6 bases, with 6 bases of the junction left unmatched. CDR1 GTSNPN and CDR2 SVGIG come from the germline V gene (reference sequence). The CDR3 extends over 11 amino acids. The CDR3 nucleotides are TGTGCCGGAGACAGGGCCTCTGAAGCTTTCTTT. Translated: CAGDRASEAFF. Using reference TRBV30 and TRBJ1-1 for the parts outside the CDR3, the full variable domain is SQTIHQWPATLVQPVGSPLSLECTVEGTSNPNLYWYRQAAGRGLQLLFYSVGIGQISSEVPQNLSASRPQDRQFILSSKKLLLSDSGFYLCAGDRASEAFFGQGTRLTVV.

The rearrangement uses TRBV4-1 and TRBJ2-3; 8 nucleotides match TRBD1. J gave up 9 bases and V 0 bases, and 11 bases lay outside the gene matches. Germline V CDR1 and CDR2: MGHRA, YSYEKL. This CDR3 spans 16 amino acids. The CDR3 coding sequence is TGCGCCAGCAGCCAAGATTGGCCAGGGGGCGCAGTGACGCAGTATTTT. This gives the protein CASSQDWPGGAVTQYF.

The rearrangement joins TRBV7-6 to TRBJ2-5; D is possibly TRBD1 or TRBD2 (6 bases each). V dropped 5 bases and J dropped 2 bases, with 18 bases sitting between them. Per germline, CDR1 SGHVS and CDR2 FNYEAQ. The CDR3 covers 16 residues. CDR3 protein: CASSPRGGLGQETQYF. The CDR3 DNA is TGTGCCAGCAGCCCCAGAGGGGGGTTAGGGCAAGAGACCCAGTACTTC.

The V gene is TRBV7-9, the J gene TRBJ2-1; the match to TRBD2 covers 8 bases. From germline, CDR1 is SEHNR and CDR2 FQNEAQ (reference sequence). The CDR3 has 17 amino acids. V was pared by 2 bases and J by 8 bases, with 14 bases of the junction left unmatched. The CDR3 spells CASSLLPVAGGGHEQFF. The CDR3, as DNA: TGTGCCAGCAGCTTACTCCCCGTTGCGGGGGGCGGCCATGAGCAGTTCTTC.

The V call is TRBV20-1, the J call TRBJ1-3, with no clear D. V was trimmed by 1 base and J by 6 bases, leaving 4 bases between them. Germline CDR1 and CDR2: DFQATT and SNEGSKA (reference sequence). This CDR3 is 11 amino acids long. CDR3 in DNA: TGCAGTGCTAGAGTCTTAAACACCATATATTTT. The encoded protein is CSARVLNTIYF.

The chain employs TRBV6-5 and TRBJ1-1, with 7 bases that match TRBD1. This CDR3 spans 15 amino acids. V trimming: 0 bases; J trimming: 1 base; junction bases outside the gene matches: 2. CDR1 is MNHEY, CDR2 SVGAGI, per germline. The CDR3 nucleotides read TGTGCCAGCAGTTACTCGACAGGGAGGAACACTGAAGCTTTCTTT. Amino acid sequence: CASSYSTGRNTEAFF.

The genes are TRBV6-1 and TRBJ1-3; D possibly corresponds to TRBD1 (5 bases). Germline V gene sequence: CDR1 MNHNS, CDR2 SASEGT. CDR3 length: 12 residues. V gave up 10 bases and J gave up 4 bases, with 11 bases separating them. CDR3 nucleotide sequence: TGTGCCACCCAGGGTGCCGGAAACACCATATATTTT. Its protein product is CATQGAGNTIYF.

The CDR3 DNA reads as TGTGCCAGCAGCCCGGGACAGCCTCACAATGAGCAGTTCTTC. Translated: CASSPGQPHNEQFF. V and J are TRBV7-3 and TRBJ2-1; 7 bases match TRBD1. With V trimmed by 5 bases and J by 5 bases, 6 bases remained unmatched. CDR1 and CDR2 from the germline V gene are SGHTA and FQGTGA. The CDR3 has 14 amino acids.

This clone was recorded a few times. The genes are TRBV6-6 and TRBJ2-7; D perhaps matches TRBD1 (6 bases). The CDR3 is made up of 16 amino acids. The ends were cut back, 6 bases at V and 1 base at J, with 19 bases in the middle. CDR1 and CDR2 (germline): MNHNY, SVGAGI (reference sequence). The DNA for the CDR3 is TGTGCCAGCAGCCGCGGAGTGTTGGGGGCATCCTACGAGCAGTACTTC. Translation: CASSRGVLGASYEQYF.

CDR3 DNA sequence: TGTGCCTGGTCAGAGGGAATAGGGGGGAACACTGAAGCTTTCTTT. Its protein is CAWSEGIGGNTEAFF. V is TRBV30 and J is TRBJ1-1; weak D call: TRBD1 (6 bases). The CDR3 spans 15 residues. Trimming took 5 bases from V and 1 from J, leaving 17 bases between them. CDR1 and CDR2 from the germline V gene are GTSNPN and SVGIG (reference sequence).

V and J are TRBV10-3 and TRBJ1-5, with TRBD1 matching 9 bases. CDR1 ENHRY and CDR2 SYGVKD come from the germline V gene. The V and J ends lost 5 bases and 0 bases, in that order; junction bases with no gene match: 2. The length of the CDR3 is 15 residues. This CDR3 reads CAISSTGGSNQPQHF. The CDR3 nucleotides read TGTGCCATCAGTTCGACAGGGGGTAGCAATCAGCCCCAGCATTTT.